These 27 T cell receptor beta chains were all obtained from the same sample, sequenced in a study of shared clonotypes between healthy human individuals. TCRdb's table, derived via immunoSEQ multiplex PCR, lists solely in-frame clones and lacks some. The sample has around 2.1 million clones, 93% seen once. CD45RO-negative, CCR7-positively selected cells formed the naive CD8 fraction, excluding terminally differentiated effector memory CD45RA+ cells. The sequenced sample was naive CD8+ T cells from PBMCs. These receptors originate from a man between 18 and 29 years old in good health. Some clones in this sample may be carry-over from other donors' samples.

This sequence joins TRBV27 and TRBJ2-7; D remains ambiguous. Germline V gene data show CDR1 as MNHEY and CDR2 as SMNVEV (reference sequence). Trimming removed 5 bases from V and 0 bases from J, with 11 bases in between. This CDR3 is built from 14 residues. As DNA, the CDR3 is TGTGCCAGCAGTCTACATGACTCCTCCTACGAGCAGTACTTC. Translation gives CASSLHDSSYEQYF.

This chain joins TRBV19 and TRBJ2-3, with no clear D. Trimming removed 3 bases at V and 0 bases at J, with 13 bases between. The CDR3 length is 16 residues. Germline CDR1 and CDR2: LNHDA and SQIVND (reference sequence). CDR3 in amino acids: CASSILAPPSTDTQYF. The CDR3 DNA sequence: TGTGCCAGTAGTATTCTTGCTCCCCCTAGCACAGATACGCAGTATTTT.

V is TRBV6-5 and J is TRBJ2-7; 7 nucleotides match TRBD1. Germline-derived CDR1 and CDR2 are MNHEY and SVGAGI. The CDR3 covers 15 residues. With V trimmed by 2 bases and J by 2 bases, 6 bases remained unmatched. CDR3 sequence: CASSYGLGQAYEQYF. CDR3 coding DNA: TGTGCCAGCAGTTACGGTCTAGGACAGGCCTACGAGCAGTACTTC.

The V gene is TRBV6-1, the J gene TRBJ2-7; TRBD2 aligns across 9 bases. CDR1 is MNHNS and CDR2 is SASEGT in the germline V gene. With V trimmed by 1 base and J by 2 bases, 6 bases remained unmatched. This CDR3 spans 16 amino acids. The CDR3 is CASSEGRREGPYEQYF. CDR3 coding DNA: TGTGCCAGCAGTGAAGGGAGGCGGGAGGGCCCCTACGAGCAGTACTTC.

CDR3 bases: TGCAGCGTTGAGACCCCACCCCCTAGCGGGGTTTACTACAATGAGCAGTTCTTC. It is translated as CSVETPPPSGVYYNEQFF. V usage is TRBV29-1 and J usage is TRBJ2-1; 9 nucleotides line up with TRBD2. V dropped 3 bases and J dropped 3; count of bases not matched to a gene: 15. Germline assignment: CDR1 SQVTM and CDR2 ANQGSEA. The CDR3 is 18 amino acids.

This clone was observed a single time. The chain recombines TRBV10-3 with TRBJ1-2; maybe TRBD1 (5 bases). Germline values: CDR1 ENHRY, CDR2 SYGVKD. Trimming removed 2 bases from V and 8 bases from J, with 21 bases in between. The CDR3 is 16 amino acids. The CDR3 coding sequence is TGTGCCATCAGTGAGCCCGGAAGGTCCGGGGACGGAGGCTACACCTTC. Its protein product is CAISEPGRSGDGGYTF.

The J gene is TRBJ2-3, the V gene TRBV7-9, with TRBD2 identical over 8 bases. The CDR3 is 15 amino acids. CDR1 and CDR2 from the germline V gene are SEHNR and FQNEAQ (reference sequence). The J segment lost 2 bases and the V segment lost 6 bases, leaving 7 bases of the junction unmatched. CDR3 protein: CASRPIAGPTDTQYF. CDR3 in DNA: TGTGCCAGCAGACCTATAGCGGGACCCACAGATACGCAGTATTTT.

This clone occurred once. The DNA of the CDR3 is TGTGCCAGCAGGAAAACCGGGTCTGCCTACGAGCAGTACTTC. The encoded protein is CASRKTGSAYEQYF. This chain joins TRBV6-1 and TRBJ2-7; D unresolved. V lost 6 bases to trimming and J lost 2 bases, with 14 bases between them. The CDR3 has 14 amino acids. Germline V gives CDR1 MNHNS, CDR2 SASEGT.

V usage is TRBV19 and J usage is TRBJ1-1, with a tentative D call TRBD1 (5 bases). The CDR3 covers 14 residues. Germline loops: CDR1 LNHDA, CDR2 SQIVND (reference sequence). The V and J ends lost 7 bases and 6 bases respectively, with 18 bases between them. The CDR3 sequence is CASTLGGVGPEAFF. The DNA of the CDR3 is TGTGCCAGTACCCTTGGGGGGGTTGGGCCTGAAGCTTTCTTT. The full variable domain, in which reference TRBV19 and TRBJ1-1 provide the parts outside the CDR3, is DGGITQSPKYLFRKEGQNVTLSCEQNLNHDAMYWYRQDPGQGLRLIYYSQIVNDFQKGDIAEGYSVSREKKESFPLTVTSAQKNPTAFYLCASTLGGVGPEAFFGQGTRLTVV.

The V gene is TRBV10-3, the J gene TRBJ1-4, with D maybe TRBD1 (5 bases). This CDR3 has 17 residues. The V end lost 0 bases, the J end lost 0 bases, and 11 bases lay between the germline ends. Germline V CDR1 and CDR2: ENHRY, SYGVKD. In DNA, the CDR3 is TGTGCCATCAGTGAGTCGAAGGGGAGCCCAACTAATGAAAAACTGTTTTTT. This encodes CAISESKGSPTNEKLFF.

The V gene is TRBV6-5, the J gene TRBJ2-7; tentatively, D is TRBD2 (6 bases). The CDR3 is made up of 16 amino acids. Germline loops: CDR1 MNHEY, CDR2 SVGAGI. Trimming removed 0 bases at V and 1 base at J, with 13 bases between. The chain's CDR3 is CASSYSGDSTSYEQYF. DNA for the CDR3: TGTGCCAGCAGTTACTCGGGGGACTCCACGTCCTACGAGCAGTACTTC.

This clone was found a few times. This sample also contains other DNA sequences that code for the same CDR3. The chain is built from TRBV7-9 and TRBJ2-2; no clear D. Trimming stripped 1 base from V and 4 bases from J, with 7 bases between. This CDR3 spans 14 amino acids. CDR1 is SEHNR, CDR2 FQNEAQ, per germline (reference sequence). CDR3 DNA sequence: TGTGCCAGCAGCTTAGTCCAAGGCACCGGGGAGCTGTTTTTT. This translates into CASSLVQGTGELFF.

J is TRBJ2-1 and V is TRBV9; 14 nucleotides line up with TRBD2. V was clipped by 4 bases and J by 6 bases; unmatched bases: 18. CDR3 size: 20 residues. Germline V CDR1 and CDR2: SGDLS, YYNGEE. The CDR3 nucleotides are TGTGCCAGCAGCTCCGACGGGGCCGGGACTAGCGGGAGCGCCCCCAATGAGCAGTTCTTC. It encodes CASSSDGAGTSGSAPNEQFF.

The chain recombines TRBV6-1 with TRBJ2-7; 10 bases line up with TRBD2. V gave up 2 bases and J gave up 3 bases; unmatched junction bases: 4. Germline loops: CDR1 MNHNS, CDR2 SASEGT. The CDR3 is 15 amino acids. CDR3 sequence (DNA): TGTGCCAGCAGTGAACAGGGACTAGCGTTCTACGAGCAGTACTTC. This codes for CASSEQGLAFYEQYF.

V and J are TRBV21-1 and TRBJ2-2. TRBV21-1 has pseudogene status. The CDR3 length is 15 residues. This CDR3 is CASVFLFMNTGELFF. The CDR3 bases are TGTGCCAGCGTATTCTTGTTCATGAACACCGGGGAGCTGTTTTTT.

This clone was recorded only once. V usage is TRBV6-5 and J usage is TRBJ1-3; 9 bases agree with TRBD1. The CDR3 consists of 15 residues. V trimming: 7 bases; J trimming: 2 bases; junction bases outside the gene matches: 6. Looked up from germline, CDR1 is MNHEY and CDR2 is SVGAGI. In DNA, the CDR3 is TGTGCCAGCACCCAAGGGACAGGGCCTGGAAACACCATATATTTT. Its translation is CASTQGTGPGNTIYF.

The rearrangement joins TRBV15 to TRBJ2-1, with unresolved D. The CDR3 is 12 amino acids. V was clipped by 3 bases and J by 6 bases, with 6 bases between them. The germline V gene has CDR1 LNHNV and CDR2 YYDKDF (reference sequence). The CDR3 region is CATSRGPNEQFF. The CDR3 DNA follows: TGTGCCACCAGCAGGGGTCCCAATGAGCAGTTCTTC.

The V and J genes are TRBV15 and TRBJ1-5; unclear D gene. CDR1 is LNHNV and CDR2 is YYDKDF in the germline V gene (reference sequence). Trimming removed 11 bases at V and 4 bases at J, with 12 bases between. There are 12 residues in the CDR3. The CDR3 protein is CACGSANQPQHF. The CDR3 DNA reads as TGTGCCTGTGGGTCGGCAAATCAGCCCCAGCATTTT.

This clone has a single count. J is TRBJ2-2 and V is TRBV15, with D hard to call. The CDR3 runs 13 residues. The V gene's germline CDR1 is LNHNV and CDR2 YYDKDF (reference sequence). Trimming shortened V by 0 bases and J by 10 bases, and 9 bases separated the two germline ends. The DNA of the CDR3 is TGTGCCACCAGCAGAGAAGTCCGGCTGGAGCTGTTTTTT. As protein: CATSREVRLELFF.

This chain uses TRBV5-6 with TRBJ2-7; weak D call: TRBD2 (6 bases). Trimming pared 4 bases from V and 5 bases from J, leaving 16 bases between. CDR3 length: 14 residues. Germline V gene sequence: CDR1 SGHDT, CDR2 YYEEEE. The CDR3: CASSPDGGRDEQYF. In DNA, the CDR3 is TGTGCCAGCAGCCCGGACGGGGGACGGGACGAGCAGTACTTC.

Of note for this clone: The sample has other DNA sequences that encode this CDR3 too. The chain is built from TRBV7-9 and TRBJ2-2; D call uncertain. The germline V gene encodes CDR1 SEHNR and CDR2 FQNEAQ (reference sequence). The V and J ends lost 2 bases and 8 bases respectively, with 6 bases between them. The CDR3 contains 12 residues. The CDR3 DNA reads TGTGCCAGCAGCTTATTTGGAGGGGAGCTGTTTTTT. Amino acids: CASSLFGGELFF.

This clone appeared a single time. The gene calls are TRBV27 and TRBJ2-1, with D hard to call. From germline, CDR1 is MNHEY and CDR2 SMNVEV (reference sequence). V dropped 1 base and J dropped 7 bases, with 8 bases sitting between them. There are 13 residues in the CDR3. The CDR3: CASSLLALNEQFF. The DNA for the CDR3 is TGTGCCAGCAGTTTATTAGCCCTGAATGAGCAGTTCTTC.

The rearrangement joins TRBV28 to TRBJ1-1; possible D gene TRBD1, 6 bases. CDR1 and CDR2 from the germline V gene are MDHEN and SYDVKM. This CDR3 contains 14 residues. Trimming pared 6 bases from V and 4 bases from J, leaving 15 bases between. The CDR3 sequence: CASRLQGSGTEAFF. The CDR3 nucleotides read TGTGCCAGCAGGCTACAGGGATCTGGCACTGAAGCTTTCTTT.

This clone was seen only once. The DNA of the CDR3 is TGCAGCGTTGAACGGGAAGTCGAGGAGACCCAGTACTTC. Its translation is CSVEREVEETQYF. This chain connects TRBV29-1 to TRBJ2-5; TRBD2 might be the D (5 bases). Germline loops: CDR1 SQVTM, CDR2 ANQGSEA. This CDR3 contains 13 residues. With 2 bases removed from V and 5 bases from J, the gap between germline ends came to 12 bases.

The V gene is TRBV27, the J gene TRBJ2-7; D is unresolved. V shed 3 bases and J shed 0 bases, with 9 bases lying between them. The CDR3 runs to 14 residues. Looked up from germline, CDR1 is MNHEY and CDR2 is SMNVEV (reference sequence). CDR3 in DNA: TGTGCCAGCAGTTTCCAGAATCCCTCCTACGAGCAGTACTTC. Translation: CASSFQNPSYEQYF.

This rearrangement joins TRBV28 to TRBJ2-7; D perhaps matches TRBD2 (6 bases). This CDR3 is built from 17 residues. V lost 5 bases and J 0 bases, leaving 20 bases between the germline ends. Germline CDR1 reads MDHEN; CDR2 reads SYDVKM. CDR3 protein: CASSRVAMEGPSYEQYF. CDR3 nucleotide sequence: TGTGCCAGCAGTCGGGTAGCAATGGAGGGCCCCTCCTACGAGCAGTACTTC.

The chain combines TRBV10-1 with TRBJ2-5, with D perhaps TRBD2 (6 bases). Germline values: CDR1 WNHNN, CDR2 SYGVQD (reference sequence). The length of the CDR3 is 14 residues. V lost 7 bases and J lost 3, with 15 bases in between. In DNA, the CDR3 is TGCGCCAGCACCGGGGGTTGGGGCGAAGAGACCCAGTACTTC. Protein product: CASTGGWGEETQYF.